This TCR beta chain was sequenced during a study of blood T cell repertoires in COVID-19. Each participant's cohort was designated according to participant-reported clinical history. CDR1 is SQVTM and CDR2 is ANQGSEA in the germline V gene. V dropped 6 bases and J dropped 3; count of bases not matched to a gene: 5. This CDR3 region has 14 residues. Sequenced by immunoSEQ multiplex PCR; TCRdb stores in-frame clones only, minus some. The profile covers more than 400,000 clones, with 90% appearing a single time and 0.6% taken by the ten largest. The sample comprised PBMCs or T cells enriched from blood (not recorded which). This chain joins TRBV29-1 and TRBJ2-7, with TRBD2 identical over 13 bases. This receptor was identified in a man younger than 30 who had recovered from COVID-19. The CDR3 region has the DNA TGCAGCGTCCTAACTAGCGGGGGGGGCTACGAGCAGTACTTC. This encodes CSVLTSGGGYEQYF.